This record looks at one T cell receptor beta chain sequence and its context. Antigen unknown. The entry originates in a study of CD8+ T cells in alopecia areata. Whole-study context: In an open-label trial, patients got 5 to 10 mg tofacitinib twice daily. Dosing spanned 6 to 18 months on tofacitinib, then 6 months off drug.

Study-wide findings and caveats: Sequencing of scalp tissue also captures the resident alphabeta T cells of normal skin.

Germline V gene sequence: CDR1 SGHVS, CDR2 FQNEAQ. Trimming pared 4 bases from V and 1 base from J, leaving 14 bases between. The CDR3 has 16 amino acids. Alopecia areata patients provided lesional scalp punch biopsies and peripheral blood. RNA was extracted and reverse transcribed into cDNA as the sequencing template. Method: immunoSEQ multiplex PCR; TCRdb's copy keeps in-frame clones and lacks some. The sample shows some 9,800 clones, more than 65% of them seen only once. The sequenced sample consisted of skin. The rearrangement links TRBV7-8 to TRBJ2-1; D tentatively fits TRBD1 or TRBD2 (5 bases each). The clonotype was recovered from a human donor with alopecia areata. CDR3 nucleotides: TGTGCCAGCAGCTCCCCCGGGGCAGTTTCCTACAATGAGCAGTTCTTC. Protein product: CASSSPGAVSYNEQFF.